The clone carrying this T cell receptor (beta chain) has more than one count but fewer than ten. The antigen remains unidentified. These data are taken from a study of T cell repertoires in cytomegalovirus infection. Notes on the study in general: Predominance within the ex vivo response was attributable to HLA-C-restricted CMV-specific TCR beta clonotypes. Public TCR beta family frequency separated CMV-and-HLA carriers, including in an independent cohort.

TCRdb redid the calling of the reads with MiXCR, one entry per CDR3 protein. This table has hundreds of thousands of distinct CDR3 sequences, around 10% appearing once. The CDR3 has 15 residues. V was shortened by 2 bases and J by 0 bases, with 10 bases between the two germline ends. Germline V gives CDR1 ENHRY, CDR2 SYGVKD. The sample taken for sequencing was PBMCs. The chain carries TRBV10-3 and TRBJ1-1, with D hard to call. The origin of this receptor is a human donor in good health (CMV status not recorded). Some clones in this sample may be carry-over from other donors' samples. In nucleotides, the CDR3 is TGTGCCATCAGTGAGGGCAGATTTATGAACACTGAAGCTTTCTTT. As protein: CAISEGRFMNTEAFF.